One sample yielded the 27 T cell receptor beta chains listed below, sequenced in a study of STAT5B mutations in CD4+ large granular lymphocyte leukemia. The data were produced by immunoSEQ multiplex PCR, yet TCRdb's version contains in-frame clones alone and is incomplete. Seen here are some 41,000 clones, around 85% observed once, and the top ten hold 0.3% to 0.35%. The sequenced sample was CD4+ T cells from blood buffy coats. The receptors were gathered from a human donor in good health.

V gene TRBV7-9 combines with J gene TRBJ2-1, with D perhaps TRBD2 (5 bases). V lost 5 bases and J lost 12, with 20 bases in between. Germline V gene lookup returns CDR1 SEHNR and CDR2 FQNEAQ (reference sequence). CDR3 length: 14 amino acids. The CDR3: CASSHDYGRPWQFF. Here the CDR3 DNA reads TGTGCCAGCAGCCACGACTACGGCAGGCCCTGGCAGTTCTTC.

This clone has only one observation. V and J are TRBV7-9 and TRBJ2-4; the D gene is possibly TRBD1 (5 bases). Germline V gene lookup returns CDR1 SEHNR and CDR2 FQNEAQ (reference sequence). This CDR3 spans 17 amino acids. Trimming pared 4 bases from V and 0 bases from J, leaving 16 bases between. Here the CDR3 DNA reads TGTGCCAGCAGCTCATATAGGGGCGGCTTAGCCAAAAACATTCAGTACTTC. Amino acid sequence: CASSSYRGGLAKNIQYF.

This chain connects TRBV18 to TRBJ1-3; TRBD1 matches at 7 bases. The CDR3 extends over 16 amino acids. CDR1 is KGHSH, CDR2 LQKENI, per germline. J gave up 0 bases and V 3 bases, and 5 bases lay outside the gene matches. The CDR3 DNA is TGTGCCAGCTCACCTGTGGACAGGAGCTCTGGAAACACCATATATTTT. Its translation is CASSPVDRSSGNTIYF.

The chain joins TRBV15 to TRBJ1-2; TRBD1 is a possible D gene (6 bases). Germline V gene data show CDR1 as LNHNV and CDR2 as YYDKDF (reference sequence). Trimming stripped 0 bases from V and 5 bases from J, with 10 bases between. The CDR3 has 14 residues. CDR3 bases: TGTGCCACCAGCAGAGACATGACAGGATATGGCTACACCTTC. It encodes CATSRDMTGYGYTF.

In DNA, the CDR3 is TGTGCCAGCAGCCCAATAATGACAGGGGATACGCAGTATTTT. The encoded protein is CASSPIMTGDTQYF. The rearrangement uses TRBV6-5 and TRBJ2-3, with TRBD1 matching 7 bases. The germline V gene encodes CDR1 MNHEY and CDR2 SVGAGI. The CDR3 totals 14 residues. V dropped 6 bases and J dropped 6; count of bases not matched to a gene: 9.

J is TRBJ2-7 and V is TRBV6-5; TRBD1 aligns across 7 bases. The ends lost 1 base at V and 5 bases at J; junction bases unmatched: 5. CDR3 length: 14 residues. Germline V gene lookup returns CDR1 MNHEY and CDR2 SVGAGI. The DNA for the CDR3 is TGTGCCAGCAGTTACTTACAGGGGACCCACGAGCAGTACTTC. As protein: CASSYLQGTHEQYF.

V usage is TRBV6-5 and J usage is TRBJ1-2; possible D gene TRBD1, 6 bases. The CDR3 is 14 residues long. The V and J ends lost 9 bases and 1 base respectively, with 15 bases between them. Germline CDR1 and CDR2: MNHEY and SVGAGI. The CDR3 reads CASRTGTNNYGYTF. The CDR3 DNA follows: TGTGCCAGTAGAACCGGGACAAATAACTATGGCTACACCTTC.

The V call is TRBV5-1, the J call TRBJ2-7; perhaps D is TRBD1 or TRBD2 (5 bases each). The CDR3 loop spans 13 amino acids. CDR1 and CDR2 from the germline V gene are SGHRS and YFSETQ. V was clipped by 6 bases and J by 5 bases, with 15 bases between them. The CDR3 spells CASKGTAADEQYF. The DNA of the CDR3 is TGCGCCAGCAAAGGGACGGCCGCCGACGAGCAGTACTTC.

The V and J genes are TRBV29-1 and TRBJ2-7; 12 bases line up with TRBD2. CDR1 is SQVTM and CDR2 is ANQGSEA in the germline V gene. The CDR3 length is 14 residues. The V segment lost 5 bases and the J segment 9 bases; nucleotides outside the gene matches: 11. CDR3 protein: CSVISTSGSFLQYF. CDR3 bases: TGCAGCGTTATATCGACTAGCGGGAGTTTTTTGCAGTACTTC.

The chain joins TRBV28 to TRBJ2-7; tentative D call: TRBD2 (5 bases). Germline-derived CDR1 and CDR2 are MDHEN and SYDVKM. V lost 6 bases and J lost 3, with 18 bases in between. The CDR3 is made up of 15 amino acids. CDR3 sequence: CASRHTRPGSYEQYF. CDR3 in DNA: TGTGCCAGCAGACATACTCGCCCGGGAAGCTACGAGCAGTACTTC.

V is TRBV6-5 and J is TRBJ1-2; no clear D gene. The CDR3 totals 15 residues. V was shortened by 0 bases and J by 1 base, with 9 bases between the two germline ends. Germline-derived CDR1 and CDR2 are MNHEY and SVGAGI. CDR3 protein: CASSYSLADNYGYTF. CDR3 nucleotide sequence: TGTGCCAGCAGTTACTCGTTGGCAGATAACTATGGCTACACCTTC.

The J gene is TRBJ2-4, the V gene TRBV6-1, with a weak D call TRBD1 (5 bases). Germline values: CDR1 MNHNS, CDR2 SASEGT. The CDR3 covers 14 residues. CDR3 coding DNA: TGTGCGAACAAGGGGAAGTGCGCCAAAAACATTCAGTACTTC. This codes for CANKGKCAKNIQYF.

The V call is TRBV20-1, the J call TRBJ2-7; D remains unclear. V lost 5 bases and J 5 bases, leaving 10 bases between the germline ends. Looked up from germline, CDR1 is DFQATT and CDR2 is SNEGSKA (reference sequence). The CDR3 covers 11 residues. The CDR3 region is CSAFYVDEQYF. DNA for the CDR3: TGCAGTGCTTTTTACGTGGACGAGCAGTACTTC.

V usage is TRBV15 and J usage is TRBJ1-2; possibly TRBD1 for D (6 bases). The V and J ends lost 0 bases and 6 bases respectively, with 14 bases between them. This CDR3 region has 15 residues. Germline CDR1 and CDR2: LNHNV and YYDKDF (reference sequence). The CDR3 sequence: CATSREGASWDGYTF. The CDR3, as DNA: TGTGCCACCAGCAGAGAGGGGGCTTCTTGGGATGGCTACACCTTC. Combining the CDR3 with reference TRBV15 and TRBJ1-2 gives the whole variable domain DAMVIQNPRYQVTQFGKPVTLSCSQTLNHNVMYWYQQKSSQAPKLLFHYYDKDFNNEADTPDNFQSRRPNTSFCFLDIRSPGLGDTAMYLCATSREGASWDGYTFGSGTRLTVV.

The CDR3 DNA sequence: TGTGCCAGCTCATCTAGAGACACAGGGTCAGTATACAATCAGCCCCAGCATTTT. Translated: CASSSRDTGSVYNQPQHF. V gene TRBV18 combines with J gene TRBJ1-5, with D maybe TRBD1 (6 bases). CDR1 is KGHSH and CDR2 is LQKENI in the germline V gene. Trimming shortened V by 5 bases and J by 3 bases, and 23 bases separated the two germline ends. This CDR3 has 18 residues.

The chain uses TRBV7-2 and TRBJ2-3; TRBD2 is a possible D gene (7 bases). The ends were cut back, 3 bases at V and 2 bases at J, with 21 bases in the middle. Germline V gives CDR1 SGHTA, CDR2 FQGNSA. The CDR3 has 18 amino acids. CDR3 coding DNA: TGTGCCAGCAGCTTGGGCGGGGACTGGGAGGGGGTCACAGATACGCAGTATTTT. This translates into CASSLGGDWEGVTDTQYF.

The chain has TRBV27 and TRBJ2-5; D is possibly TRBD1 or TRBD2 (7 bases each). CDR1 and CDR2 (germline): MNHEY, SMNVEV (reference sequence). This CDR3 has 14 amino acids. V gave up 6 bases and J gave up 11 bases, with 22 bases separating them. The CDR3 coding sequence is TGTGCCAGCAGCCCTAATGAGGGGGCGGGGGAGCAGTACTTC. It codes for CASSPNEGAGEQYF.

The count of this clone is one. The chain recombines TRBV7-2 with TRBJ1-4; perhaps TRBD1 as D (6 bases). The CDR3 sequence is 15 residues long. Germline-derived CDR1 and CDR2 are SGHTA and FQGNSA. The V end lost 5 bases, the J end lost 4 bases, and 14 bases lay between the germline ends. CDR3 sequence: CASSRGGTSNEKLFF. The CDR3 DNA follows: TGTGCCAGCAGCCGTGGAGGGACAAGTAATGAAAAACTGTTTTTT.

The genes are TRBV11-2 and TRBJ1-1, with a possible D match to TRBD1 (6 bases). V gave up 5 bases and J gave up 0 bases, with 13 bases separating them. The CDR3 runs 15 residues. CDR1 and CDR2 (germline): SGHAT, FQNNGV. In DNA form, the CDR3 reads TGTGCCAGCAGCCAGGTTCGGGGGCTGAACACTGAAGCTTTCTTT. It translates to CASSQVRGLNTEAFF.

The V and J genes are TRBV5-1 and TRBJ1-4; TRBD1 aligns across 7 bases. J was trimmed by 8 bases and V by 4 bases; bases with no gene match: 11. The length of the CDR3 is 15 residues. From germline, CDR1 is SGHRS and CDR2 YFSETQ. CDR3 sequence: CASSGGTAAREKLFF. Here the CDR3 DNA reads TGCGCCAGCAGCGGTGGGACAGCCGCCCGCGAAAAACTGTTTTTT.

The chain employs TRBV11-3 and TRBJ2-5; TRBD1 aligns across 10 bases. CDR1 SGHNT and CDR2 YENEEA come from the germline V gene. J was trimmed by 5 bases and V by 5 bases; bases with no gene match: 8. The CDR3 runs to 15 residues. CDR3 DNA sequence: TGTGCCAGCAGCCCAAGTGGGACAGGGGTCGAGACCCAGTACTTC. Protein: CASSPSGTGVETQYF.

J is TRBJ2-3 and V is TRBV28; D possibly corresponds to TRBD2 (5 bases). V was clipped by 5 bases and J by 2 bases, with 14 bases between them. The CDR3 extends over 15 amino acids. Looked up from germline, CDR1 is MDHEN and CDR2 is SYDVKM. The CDR3 sequence is CASSPPAGFTDTQYF. For the CDR3, the DNA is TGTGCCAGCAGTCCCCCGGCGGGTTTCACAGATACGCAGTATTTT.

The table lists this clone with a count of one. The rearrangement joins TRBV25-1 to TRBJ1-2; 9 positions match TRBD1. V shed 1 base and J 4 bases; nucleotides not matched to a gene: 4. Per germline, CDR1 MGHDK and CDR2 SYGVNS. The CDR3 covers 15 residues. The CDR3 nucleotides are TGTGCCAGCAGTGAATCCTGGACAGGGGTCTATGGCTACACCTTC. Translation gives CASSESWTGVYGYTF.

The chain is built from TRBV27 and TRBJ2-1; 12 nucleotides line up with TRBD2. J gave up 0 bases and V 0 bases, and 3 bases lay outside the gene matches. The CDR3 contains 18 residues. Germline V gene data show CDR1 as MNHEY and CDR2 as SMNVEV (reference sequence). The CDR3 DNA is TGTGCCAGCAGTTTATCGCTAGCGGGGGGGCTCTCCTACAATGAGCAGTTCTTC. Translated: CASSLSLAGGLSYNEQFF.

The chain links TRBV25-1 to TRBJ2-5, with TRBD1 matching 7 bases. The CDR3 totals 14 residues. V lost 3 bases, J lost 5 bases, and 6 bases stayed unmatched. Germline-derived CDR1 and CDR2 are MGHDK and SYGVNS. This CDR3 reads CASSDTGASETQYF. The DNA for the CDR3 is TGTGCCAGCAGTGACACAGGGGCGTCGGAGACCCAGTACTTC.

The V call is TRBV28, the J call TRBJ1-2; 7 nucleotides match TRBD1. Trimming cost V 3 bases and J 8 bases; bases outside gene matches: 12. CDR1 MDHEN and CDR2 SYDVKM come from the germline V gene. The CDR3 is 15 residues long. CDR3 sequence reads: CASSFGTAAARGYTF. In nucleotides, the CDR3 is TGTGCCAGCAGTTTCGGGACAGCTGCCGCCAGGGGCTACACCTTC.

This chain joins TRBV9 and TRBJ2-1; 8 bases match TRBD2. Germline V gene lookup returns CDR1 SGDLS and CDR2 YYNGEE. The length of the CDR3 is 15 residues. Unmatched junction bases numbered 4, after V lost 0 bases and J lost 5 bases. The CDR3 is CASSVDGGEHNEQFF. CDR3 nucleotide sequence: TGTGCCAGCAGCGTAGACGGGGGGGAGCACAATGAGCAGTTCTTC.